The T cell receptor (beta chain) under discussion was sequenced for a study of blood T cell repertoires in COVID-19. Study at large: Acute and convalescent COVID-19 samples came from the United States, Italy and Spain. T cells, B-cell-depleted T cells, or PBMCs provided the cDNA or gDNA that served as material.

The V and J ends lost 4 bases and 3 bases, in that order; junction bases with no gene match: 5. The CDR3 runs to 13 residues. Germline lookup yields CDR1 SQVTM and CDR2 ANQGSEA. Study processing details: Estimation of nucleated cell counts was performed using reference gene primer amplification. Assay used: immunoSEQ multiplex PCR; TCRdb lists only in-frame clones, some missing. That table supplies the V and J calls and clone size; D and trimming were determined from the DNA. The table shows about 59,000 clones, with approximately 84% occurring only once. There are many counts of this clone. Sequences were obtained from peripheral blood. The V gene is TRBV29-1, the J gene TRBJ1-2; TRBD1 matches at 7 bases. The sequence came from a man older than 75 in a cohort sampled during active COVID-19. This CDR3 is CSVANRGDYGYTF. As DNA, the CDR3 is TGCAGCGTTGCTAACAGGGGCGACTATGGCTACACCTTC.